These T cell receptor beta chains were read from a single sample in a study of blood T cell repertoires in COVID-19. Some clones are missing from TCRdb's copy, which holds only in-frame ones; the method was immunoSEQ multiplex PCR. The sample contains about 40,000 clones, 79% of which appear only once. Sequencing used peripheral blood. These receptors were obtained from an elderly woman with acute or convalescent COVID-19. CDR3s include the opening cysteine and the closing phenylalanine or tryptophan. The D gene is left open where the match is weak. Not all rows give a size; the values are once, few, many and, for expanded clones, a class.

TRBJ2-1 TRBV4-2 TRBD2 . TGTGCCAGCAGCCAACCTCTAGCGGGAGGGAACTACAATGAGCAGTTCTTC CASSQPLAGGNYNEQFF
TRBJ1-4 TRBV30 . . TGTGCAGGAAGTGGCCTTGACGGGTCTAATGAAAAACTGTTTTTT CAGSGLDGSNEKLFF
TRBJ1-5 TRBV27 . . TGTGCCAGCAGTCGGGGGGGCCCCAATCAGCCCCAGCATTTT CASSRGGPNQPQHF
TRBJ2-3 TRBV13 . . TGTGCCAGCAGCCGCCGGGAAGGCACAGATACGCAGTATTTT CASSRREGTDTQYF
TRBJ1-4 TRBV3-1/TRBV3-2 . . TGTGCCAGCAGCCAAGTGGGGGGAGAAAAACTGTTTTTT CASSQVGGEKLFF
TRBJ1-5 TRBV29-1 TRBD1 . TGCAGCGTTACCTGGGACAGCGAGGGGAATCAGCCCCAGCATTTT CSVTWDSEGNQPQHF
TRBJ2-2 TRBV3-1/TRBV3-2 . . TGTGCCAGCAGCCCCCGGGGGGCCCGCACCGGGGAGCTGTTTTTT CASSPRGARTGELFF
TRBJ1-6 TRBV7-8 . . TGTGCCAGCAGCCGTGACAGTCTCTCGAGCTCCTATAATTCACCCCTCCACTTT CASSRDSLSSSYNSPLHF
TRBJ2-1 TRBV7-8 . . TGTGCCAGCAGCTTGCGGGCCGAGCAGTTCTTC CASSLRAEQFF
TRBJ1-2 TRBV10-2 TRBD1 . TGCGCCAGCAGGGCTCCGGGACAGGGGGTGTTCTATGGCTACACCTTC CASRAPGQGVFYGYTF
TRBJ2-1 TRBV6-6 . . TGTGCCGCAGCCCGGACAGCACAAATCAATGAGCAGTTCTTC CAAARTAQINEQFF
TRBJ2-5 TRBV7-2 TRBD2 . TGTGCCAGCAGCTTAGCCGGGACTAGCCTAAAAGAGACCCAGTACTTC CASSLAGTSLKETQYF
TRBJ2-1 TRBV7-2 TRBD2 . TGTGCCAGCAGCTTAGACTCTAGCGGGTACAATGAGCAGTTCTTC CASSLDSSGYNEQFF
TRBJ1-4 TRBV20-1 TRBD1 . TGCAGTGCTAGTCCAGGACAGGCAGAAGGGGAAAAACTGTTTTTT CSASPGQAEGEKLFF
TRBJ1-1 TRBV6-5 TRBD1 . TGTGCCAGCAGTTACTCGTACGAGGGGGCCGCTGAAGCTTTCTTT CASSYSYEGAAEAFF
TRBJ1-1 TRBV29-1 TRBD1 . TGCAGCACGCGGGACAGGGGGAACACTGAAGCTTTCTTT CSTRDRGNTEAFF
TRBJ1-2 TRBV5-1 TRBD1 . TGCGCCAGCAGGGAAGACAGGGGAGGCTATGGCTACACCTTC CASREDRGGYGYTF
TRBJ1-2 TRBV27 . . TGTGCCAGCAGTCCGGGAGCAGGAATTAACTATGGCTACACCTTC CASSPGAGINYGYTF
TRBJ2-1 TRBV9 . . TGTGCCAGCAGCGCCCACAGGGAGAATGAGCAGTTCTTC CASSAHRENEQFF
TRBJ1-2 TRBV28 TRBD1 . TGTGCCAGCAGGACAGGGGGGATTGGCTACACCTTC CASRTGGIGYTF
TRBJ1-2 TRBV6-5 TRBD1 . TGTGCCAGCAGCCTGGGACAGAATTCCTATGGCTACACCTTC CASSLGQNSYGYTF
TRBJ2-1 TRBV6-5 . few TGTGCCAGCTGGCCGGTCACCCGGGGGGAGCAGTTCTTC CASWPVTRGEQFF
TRBJ2-3 TRBV9 . . TGTGCCAGCAGCGTAGCCACTGGCGGGGCAGATACGCAGTATTTT CASSVATGGADTQYF
TRBJ2-5 TRBV24-1 . . TGTGCCACCAGTGATGGGGGGGAGGGACACGGGGCCCAGTACTTC CATSDGGEGHGAQYF
TRBJ1-1 TRBV7-2 TRBD1 . TGTGCCAGCAGCTTCAGGACAGGGGTAGGCACTGAAGCTTTCTTT CASSFRTGVGTEAFF
TRBJ2-7 TRBV18 . . TGTGCCAGCTCACCACCGAACAGGGCTGGAACCTACGAGCAGTACTTC CASSPPNRAGTYEQYF
TRBJ2-5 TRBV2 . . TGTGCCAGCAGTGCGGGTGGTTTGGGTAAAGAGACCCAGTACTTC CASSAGGLGKETQYF
TRBJ2-7 TRBV5-1 . few TGCGCCAGCAGCTCCGCCTACGAGCAGTACTTC CASSSAYEQYF
TRBJ2-7 TRBV12-3/TRBV12-4 . . TGTGCCAGCAGTTTAGGGGGAGCCCTAGGGCAGTACTTC CASSLGGALGQYF
TRBJ2-3 TRBV24-1 . few TGTGCCACCAGTGATCGGACAGATACGCAGTATTTT CATSDRTDTQYF
TRBJ2-5 TRBV9 . once TGTGCCAGCAGCGTAGAGGGGGGAGGGGTCCAAGAGACCCAGTACTTC CASSVEGGGVQETQYF
TRBJ1-5 TRBV4-1 . . TGCGCCAGCAGCCCGACGGACACTAGCAATCAGCCCCAGCATTTT CASSPTDTSNQPQHF
TRBJ2-5 TRBV18 TRBD1 . TGTGCCAGCTCACCCGACAGGGATCAAGAGACCCAGTACTTC CASSPDRDQETQYF
TRBJ2-1 TRBV7-8 TRBD2 . TGTGCCAGCAGCACCCCCTTGGCTAGCGGGAGGGAAGATGAGCAGTTCTTC CASSTPLASGREDEQFF
TRBJ1-2 TRBV6-6 . . TGTGCCAGCAGTCGGGACACACCTAACTTAGGTTACTATGGCTACACCTTC CASSRDTPNLGYYGYTF
TRBJ2-3 TRBV15 . once TGTGCCACCAGCAGAGCCGAGGCCGGCGTAGATACGCAGTATTTT CATSRAEAGVDTQYF
TRBJ2-2 TRBV5-5 . . TGTGCCAGCAGCTTGGATGACACCACCGGGGAGCTGTTTTTT CASSLDDTTGELFF
TRBJ1-2 TRBV18 TRBD1 . TGTGCCAGCTCACCCGGGACAGGGGGCGCCGGTAACTATGGCTACACCTTC CASSPGTGGAGNYGYTF
TRBJ2-5 TRBV5-1 TRBD2 few TGCGCCAGCAGCTTGGCCCCGGGACTAGCGGGAGGGTTCCTTGAGACCCAGTACTTC CASSLAPGLAGGFLETQYF
TRBJ1-5 TRBV5-6 . . TGTGCCAGCAGCTTCGGTGATCAGCCCCAGCATTTT CASSFGDQPQHF
TRBJ2-1 TRBV15 . . TGTGCCACCAGCTCAAGGCGGAGTGTCTCCTACAATGAGCAGTTCTTC CATSSRRSVSYNEQFF
TRBJ2-7 TRBV19 TRBD2 . TGTGCCTCATCACTAGCGGGAGGTTCCTACGAGCAGTACTTC CASSLAGGSYEQYF